What follows describes a single T cell receptor beta chain. The antigen is not known. Germline and junction disagree at one end, which may indicate a read error. A single record per CDR3 protein comes from TCRdb applying MiXCR to the RT-PCR reads. Seen here are roughly 520,000 distinct CDR3 sequences, 25% observed once, and the top ten hold around 2%. This record comes from a study of response to subunit inactivated influenza vaccine. Study conclusions and caveats: Authors proposed each seasonal influenza vaccination draws in few new T cells.

This specimen consisted of CD4+ T cells sorted from PBMCs, obtained about 5 days after vaccination. The sequence was obtained from a man over 45 who received an inactivated influenza vaccine.

CDR3: CASLKRNEQSF. The CDR3 DNA sequence: TGTGCCAGCCTCAAGCGGAACGAGCAGTCCTTC. The J gene is TRBJ2-1, the V gene TRBV12-3 or TRBV12-4, with D perhaps TRBD2 (5 bases). This CDR3 region has 11 residues.